This entry is about one T cell receptor (beta chain). Its antigen is as yet unknown. The data belong to a study of response to subunit inactivated influenza vaccine. V trimming: 6 bases; J trimming: 6 bases; junction bases outside the gene matches: 12. The CDR3 has 17 residues. Germline assignment: CDR1 DFQATT and CDR2 SNEGSKA (reference sequence). TCRdb called the RT-PCR reads again in MiXCR, with one record for every CDR3 protein. Counted here are around 520,000 distinct CDR3 sequences, roughly 27% occurring once; the ten biggest clones make up 1.5% to 2%. Overall study findings and caveats: Authors proposed each seasonal influenza vaccination draws in few new T cells.

The genes are TRBV20-1 and TRBJ2-4; TRBD2 matches at 15 bases. The receptor's source is a man in his fifties who received an inactivated influenza vaccine. The sample consisted of CD4+ T cells sorted from PBMCs, taken 4 to 6 days after vaccination. The DNA of the CDR3 is TGCAGTGCAATCATACCCGGACTAGCGGGAGGGAGAAACATTCAGTACTTC. As protein: CSAIIPGLAGGRNIQYF.